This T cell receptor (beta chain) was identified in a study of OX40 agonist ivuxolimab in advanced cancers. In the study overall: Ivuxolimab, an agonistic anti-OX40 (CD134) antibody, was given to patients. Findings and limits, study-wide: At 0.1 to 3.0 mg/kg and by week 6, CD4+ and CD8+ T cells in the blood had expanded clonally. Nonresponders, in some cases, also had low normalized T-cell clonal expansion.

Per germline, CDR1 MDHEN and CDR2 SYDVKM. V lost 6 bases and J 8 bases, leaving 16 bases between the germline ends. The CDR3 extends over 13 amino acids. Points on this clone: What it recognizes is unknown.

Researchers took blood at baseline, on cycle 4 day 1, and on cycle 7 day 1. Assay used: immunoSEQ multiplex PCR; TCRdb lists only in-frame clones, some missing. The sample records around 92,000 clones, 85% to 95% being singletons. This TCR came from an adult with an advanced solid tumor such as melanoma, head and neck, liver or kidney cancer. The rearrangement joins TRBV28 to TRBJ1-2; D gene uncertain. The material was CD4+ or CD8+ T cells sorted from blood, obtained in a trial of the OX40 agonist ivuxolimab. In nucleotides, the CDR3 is TGTGCCAGCAGCCCTCTTGACGGGTGGGGCTACACCTTC. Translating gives CASSPLDGWGYTF.